This T cell receptor (beta chain) was identified in a study of identical twins. Trimming removed 6 bases from V and 5 bases from J; junction bases left unmatched: 9. Per the germline V gene, CDR1 is DFQATT and CDR2 is SNEGSKA (reference sequence). This CDR3 spans 13 amino acids. This clonotype was detected ten times or more. TCRdb redid the calling of the 5' RACE reads with MiXCR, one entry per CDR3 protein. There are 200,000 to 300,000 distinct CDR3 sequences in the sample; about 10% occur only once, and roughly 10% lies in the top ten. V is TRBV20-1 and J is TRBJ1-2; 7 bases fit TRBD1. The material sequenced was memory T cells sorted from blood. The origin of this receptor is a man between 45 and 60 years old in good health. The CDR3 DNA follows: TGCAGTGCGGGGGCACAGGGGCAATATGGCTACACCTTC. It encodes CSAGAQGQYGYTF.